What follows describes a single TCR beta chain. Its cognate antigen is unknown. This specimen comes from a study of cytomegalovirus exposure and HLA in healthy donors. PCR amplification relied on 60 Vbeta primers (plus 13 Jbeta primers). Source study methods: A later analysis tallied 80 million to 100 million unique TCR beta chains, some 12 million of them shared. Sequencing was performed with immunoSEQ multiplex PCR; in TCRdb, only in-frame clones are kept and a portion is missing. That table is the source of V, J and clone size, and D and trimming were worked out from the DNA. The sample records 85,000 to 90,000 clones, about 75% being singletons. The CDR3 has 15 amino acids. Germline CDR1 is SGHNT and CDR2 is YYREEE (reference sequence). Trimming took off 0 bases at V and 4 bases at J, with 13 bases between the two ends. General observations from the study: The authors considered a cluster of highly shared sequence variants likely to be a sequencing artifact. Later analysis identified a missense DCLRE1C variant that was linked to TCR beta V- and J-gene trimming.

Sample: PBMCs. The receptor was isolated from a man aged 25-45 years in good health and CMV-seropositive. The chain combines TRBV5-4 with TRBJ1-2; possible D gene TRBD1, 6 bases. The CDR3 here is CASSLAVGQIYGYTF. As DNA, the CDR3 is TGTGCCAGCAGCTTGGCCGTGGGACAAATCTATGGCTACACCTTC. The whole variable domain, remainder taken from reference TRBV5-4 and TRBJ1-2, is ETGVTQSPTHLIKTRGQQVTLRCSSQSGHNTVSWYQQALGQGPQFIFQYYREEENGRGNFPPRFSGLQFPNYSSELNVNALELDDSALYLCASSLAVGQIYGYTFGSGTRLTVV.